This T cell receptor (beta chain) was sequenced in a study of shared clonotypes between healthy human individuals (dated by TCRdb to 2020 to 2021). About the full investigation: The cohort comprised a couple of women and a few men aged 18 to 49 years. For each donor, CD4 naive and CD4 memory were each run on three plates, CD8 naive on two plates, and CD8 memory on one plate. To estimate repertoire size and how much clonotypes are shared between individuals, the study performed deep sequencing of blood TCR repertoires from a handful of healthy adults. To increase sequencing depth and limit assay-specific biases, TCR repertoire library preparation and sequencing were carried out by different laboratories using diverse techniques. Between about 0.9 and 9 billion PBMCs per donor were obtained by leukapheresis.

The donors were healthy, HIV-negative adults who had no recently reported acute infections or vaccinations. Every donor was a Caucasian adult living in Nashville, Tennessee, USA. CD4+ T cells were enriched through magnetic negative selection, after which naive cells were positively selected on CD45RA and the remaining negative fraction served as the memory subset. After blood collection by leukapheresis, PBMCs were isolated using Ficoll-Histopaque density gradient centrifugation and then cryopreserved in the vapor phase of liquid nitrogen. Analytical flow cytometry was used to check the purity and quantity of every magnetically sorted T cell population. Each sorted fraction had its genomic DNA isolated and then quantified by UV absorbance on a Nanodrop 2000c. The germline V gene encodes CDR1 SGHAT and CDR2 FQNNGV. The CDR3 numbers 15 residues from cysteine through phenylalanine. Only the CDR3 portion is preserved as DNA: 45 bases, with reading frame beginning at the first base. V is shortened by 1 base, J by 4 bases, and the region joining them spans 14 bases.

On this clone: No antigen is known for it. The input lacks base qualities; no much larger clone sits a single base away.

The paper's findings and limits, for the study overall: Even with the large sequencing depth, rarefaction of the sorted-subset datasets indicated that sequencing was incomplete. Pairwise subsampling indicated that sequencing depth was expected to affect the degree of clonotype sharing among donors. Compared with non-shared clonotypes, clonotypes shared by all four sorted-subset donors had higher generation probabilities. Sampling was restricted to blood, and TCR repertoires in tissues likely differ from the TCR repertoires found in blood. About 4.5% of naive CD4, more than 3% of naive CD8, about 2.1% of memory CD4, and approximately 0.4% of memory CD8 clonotypes were shared across several donors. The small number of donors limited the genetic and exposure-history diversity represented. Naive subsets generally had larger estimated clonotype richness than memory subsets did.

Using the deep immunoSEQ assay, multiplex PCR amplified TCR CDR3 regions from genomic DNA. Genomic DNA extracted from each cell subset was distributed evenly over all wells of several immunoSEQ 96-well plates, and each plate served as one replicate. For sorted subsets, each replicate PCR was loaded with around 220 ng genomic DNA, equivalent to some 31,000 T cell genomes. The purified libraries were quantified using a Qubit 3.0 fluorometer, sized with a Bioanalyzer 2100, and then quantified again using the KAPA Library Quantification kit. A separate single-read 150-cycle Illumina NextSeq 550 flow cell was used to sequence each immunoSEQ 96-well plate. As for the authors' bioinformatics: Because the immunoSEQ output held only junctional sequences and lacked quality scores, the filtering could not match the filtering applied to full-length reads. Sequences were annotated with PyIR, a Python wrapper for IgBLAST v1.9, using IMGT germline references to assign V/J genes and CDR3. Reads with weak V/J assignments (E-value above 1e-6), missing CDR3, stop codons, out-of-frame junctions, or ambiguous translated residues were removed. A V3J clonotype was defined by an identical inferred V gene, J gene, and CDR3 amino acid sequence. The percentage overlap between two repertoires was calculated by dividing the number of shared unique clonotypes by the size of the smaller repertoire. RTK rarefaction, the Chao1 estimator, and Recon v2.1 estimates of unobserved clonotypes were used to assess repertoire richness. Generation probabilities for all TCRbeta clonotypes obtained by the gDNA method from a handful of donors were computed using OLGA. TCRdb obtained this table from immuneACCESS and retained in-frame rearrangements with V and J assigned. These tables miss some clones; where compared with another copy, unresolved V genes account for less than half of the shortfall, and the remainder is unexplained. Clonal size and the V and J genes are those of that table, whereas D and trimming came from the DNA. For this sample the table gives about 2.3 million clones, of which just over 90% were detected only once. Of the sample, about 0.37% is held by the ten largest clones.

Sequencing was done on a sample of naive CD4+ T cells from PBMCs. According to the study, the label for this sample's cell subset or site signals: CD45RA+ positively selected. The sequence was obtained from a man aged 18 to 30 in good health. Some clones in this sample may be carry-over from other donors' samples. Here the chain combines TRBV11-2 and TRBJ2-7; the best D guess is TRBD2, with 5 bases matching. The CDR3 in this case is CASSLVSGRGYEQYF. The nucleotides read TGTGCCAGCAGCTTAGTGTCGGGAAGAGGTTACGAGCAGTACTTC. Outside the CDR3, residues come from the reference TRBV11-2 and TRBJ2-7 proteins, so the full variable domain is: EAGVAQSPRYKIIEKRQSVAFWCNPISGHATLYWYQQILGQGPKLLIQFQNNGVVDDSQLPKDRFSAERLKGVDSTLKIQPAKLEDSAVYLCASSLVSGRGYEQYFGPGTRLTVT.